These 32 T cell receptor beta chains share one sample of origin, sequenced in a study of blood T cell repertoires in COVID-19. Produced via immunoSEQ multiplex PCR; TCRdb's table is partial and in-frame only. The data hold some 130,000 clones, with more than 75% observed a single time. The sequenced sample was peripheral blood. All receptors come from a woman in her 70s with COVID-19, enrolled during active disease.

This clone was observed a few times. The CDR3 protein is CASSLEVSYEQYF. The CDR3 DNA reads TGTGCCAGCAGCTTGGAGGTCTCCTACGAGCAGTACTTC. The chain is built from TRBV7-8 and TRBJ2-7, with D possibly matching TRBD2 (5 bases). Germline V CDR1 and CDR2: SGHVS, FQNEAQ. CDR3 length: 13 residues. V gave up 3 bases and J gave up 0 bases, with 6 bases separating them.

The chain is built from TRBV6-5 and TRBJ1-5; 7 bases map to TRBD1. The length of the CDR3 is 13 residues. Germline loops: CDR1 MNHEY, CDR2 SVGAGI. The J segment lost 7 bases and the V segment lost 7 bases, leaving 7 bases of the junction unmatched. This CDR3 reads CASNQQGKQPQHF. CDR3 DNA: TGTGCCAGCAATCAACAGGGGAAACAGCCCCAGCATTTT.

The chain combines TRBV5-1 with TRBJ2-1, with 11 bases lining up with TRBD2. J gave up 4 bases and V 4 bases, and 10 bases lay outside the gene matches. Germline V gene lookup returns CDR1 SGHRS and CDR2 YFSETQ. This CDR3 contains 17 residues. CDR3 protein: CASSPSLAGGIYNEQFF. In DNA form, the CDR3 reads TGCGCCAGCAGCCCCTCCTTAGCGGGGGGGATATACAATGAGCAGTTCTTC.

The chain is built from TRBV24-1 and TRBJ2-1, with 10 positions matching TRBD2. V trimming: 4 bases; J trimming: 3 bases; junction bases outside the gene matches: 5. Germline CDR1 and CDR2: KGHDR and SFDVKD. The CDR3 runs 16 residues. The CDR3 sequence: CATSERGLADYNEQFF. The DNA of the CDR3 is TGTGCCACCAGTGAACGAGGACTAGCGGACTACAATGAGCAGTTCTTC.

V is TRBV28 and J is TRBJ1-3, with 9 bases lining up with TRBD1. This CDR3 comprises 17 residues. V was pared by 4 bases and J by 0 bases, with 7 bases of the junction left unmatched. From germline, CDR1 is MDHEN and CDR2 SYDVKM. CDR3: CASSSTKTGGSGNTIYF. The CDR3 DNA sequence: TGTGCCAGCAGTTCAACAAAGACAGGGGGCTCTGGAAACACCATATATTTT. Full variable domain (outside the CDR3, taken from reference TRBV28 and TRBJ1-3): DVKVTQSSRYLVKRTGEKVFLECVQDMDHENMFWYRQDPGLGLRLIYFSYDVKMKEKGDIPEGYSVSREKKERFSLILESASTNQTSMYLCASSSTKTGGSGNTIYFGEGSWLTVV.

This clone has a single count. The CDR3 DNA sequence: TGTGCCAGCAATGAGCGGGGGGGCCGCGACGAGCAGTACTTC. It specifies CASNERGGRDEQYF. V and J are TRBV28 and TRBJ2-7, with 10 bases matching TRBD2. This CDR3 is 14 amino acids long. Trimming removed 7 bases from V and 5 bases from J; junction bases left unmatched: 8. Germline V gives CDR1 MDHEN, CDR2 SYDVKM.

V is TRBV28 and J is TRBJ1-6; the match to TRBD1 covers 8 bases. The CDR3 totals 16 residues. CDR1 and CDR2 (germline): MDHEN, SYDVKM. V gave up 8 bases and J gave up 10 bases; unmatched junction bases: 16. The CDR3 loop reads CASRRAQGATGSPLHF. CDR3 in DNA: TGTGCCAGCCGAAGGGCGCAGGGGGCGACGGGATCACCCCTCCACTTT.

The rearrangement joins TRBV18 to TRBJ2-2; 9 positions match TRBD1. J was trimmed by 0 bases and V by 4 bases; bases with no gene match: 3. Germline V gene data show CDR1 as KGHSH and CDR2 as LQKENI. The CDR3 spans 16 residues. The CDR3 sequence is CASSQTGGSNTGELFF. Here the CDR3 DNA reads TGTGCCAGCTCACAAACAGGGGGCTCGAACACCGGGGAGCTGTTTTTT.

This chain links TRBV20-1 with TRBJ1-5; D ambiguous. The V and J ends lost 3 bases and 5 bases respectively, with 5 bases between them. The CDR3 sequence is 11 residues long. Germline CDR1 DFQATT, CDR2 SNEGSKA (reference sequence). CDR3 DNA: TGCAGTGCTAGTGCCGATCAGCCCCAGCATTTT. Its translation is CSASADQPQHF.

The chain carries TRBV5-1 and TRBJ2-7; 7 bases fit TRBD2. Germline CDR1 and CDR2: SGHRS and YFSETQ. This CDR3 comprises 15 residues. After removal of 2 bases from V and 0 bases from J, the junction contained 5 bases not matched to a gene. In DNA, the CDR3 is TGCGCCAGCAGCTTCGGGGGGACCTCCTCCTACGAGCAGTACTTC. As protein: CASSFGGTSSYEQYF.

This chain links TRBV7-9 with TRBJ1-2, with a tentative D call TRBD1 (5 bases). This CDR3 spans 14 amino acids. V shed 3 bases and J shed 6 bases, with 14 bases lying between them. Germline assignment: CDR1 SEHNR and CDR2 FQNEAQ (reference sequence). The CDR3 nucleotides are TGTGCCAGCAGCTTCGGGACTGGCCAGGATGGCTACACCTTC. Residues: CASSFGTGQDGYTF.

The DNA of the CDR3 is TGCGCCAGCAGCCGAGGACTAGCGGGGAGCTCTGGGGCCAACGTCCTGACTTTC. Residues: CASSRGLAGSSGANVLTF. J is TRBJ2-6 and V is TRBV4-1; 12 bases are a match to TRBD2. J lost 0 bases, V lost 4 bases, and 4 bases had no gene match. The CDR3 is 18 residues long. Germline V gives CDR1 MGHRA, CDR2 YSYEKL.

CDR3 sequence (DNA): TGCGCCAGCAGCGACGGACTAGCGGGGGGCGCGACCCAAGAGACCCAGTACTTC. This sequence encodes CASSDGLAGGATQETQYF. The chain links TRBV5-1 to TRBJ2-5, with TRBD2 matching over 14 bases. V shed 4 bases and J 1 base; nucleotides not matched to a gene: 9. Germline CDR1 SGHRS, CDR2 YFSETQ. The CDR3 has 18 amino acids.

This clone was picked up one time. The V and J genes are TRBV5-8 and TRBJ1-1; possibly TRBD1 for D (6 bases). The germline CDR1 and CDR2 sequences are SGHTS and YDEGEE. There are 16 residues in the CDR3. The V gene lost 6 bases and the J gene lost 6 bases, with 24 bases spanning the gap. CDR3 DNA: TGTGCCAGCACCCCGTGGGGGCGCAAACAACGCGCTGAAGCTTTCTTT. Its protein product is CASTPWGRKQRAEAFF. Variable domain in full (rest from reference TRBV5-8 and TRBJ1-1): EAGVTQSPTHLIKTRGQQATLRCSPISGHTSVYWYQQALGLGLQFLLWYDEGEERNRGNFPPRFSGRQFPNYSSELNVNALELEDSALYLCASTPWGRKQRAEAFFGQGTRLTVV.

This clone showed up just once. The chain links TRBV19 to TRBJ2-1; 9 nucleotides align to TRBD2. This CDR3 comprises 19 residues. Germline assignment: CDR1 LNHDA and CDR2 SQIVND (reference sequence). The trim removed 6 bases at V and 0 bases at J, leaving 15 bases unmatched. CDR3: CASSPTIAGGPSSYNEQFF. The CDR3 nucleotides read TGTGCCAGTAGCCCGACAATTGCGGGGGGGCCGAGCTCCTACAATGAGCAGTTCTTC.

This clone was seen once. This chain connects TRBV5-1 to TRBJ1-1; maybe TRBD1 (5 bases). Germline V lookup: CDR1 SGHRS, CDR2 YFSETQ. V was trimmed by 0 bases and J by 9 bases, leaving 39 bases between them. The length of the CDR3 is 22 residues. Written as DNA, the CDR3 is TGCGCCAGCAGCTTGGAGGGCGTTGTCGCTGAGCCTCCCGACCTTAGGGGTCTTAAAGCTTTCTTT. Protein: CASSLEGVVAEPPDLRGLKAFF.

V and J are TRBV18 and TRBJ1-6; 7 bases match TRBD1. Germline lookup yields CDR1 KGHSH and CDR2 LQKENI. This CDR3 is built from 15 residues. With 4 bases clipped from V and 14 bases from J, the junction kept 14 bases outside the gene matches. CDR3 sequence (DNA): TGTGCCAGCTCACAGGGGGCAGGGAGCAAGTCATCCCTCCACTTT. This translates into CASSQGAGSKSSLHF.

This clone is a singleton in its sample. The V gene is TRBV29-1, the J gene TRBJ2-7, with 8 bases fitting TRBD1. V was pared by 2 bases and J by 7 bases, with 7 bases of the junction left unmatched. Looked up from germline, CDR1 is SQVTM and CDR2 is ANQGSEA. This CDR3 contains 13 residues. The CDR3 loop is CSVESRGHREQYF. The DNA for the CDR3 is TGCAGCGTTGAAAGCAGGGGGCATAGGGAGCAGTACTTC.

The chain is built from TRBV5-8 and TRBJ1-1; TRBD1 agrees at 8 bases. The CDR3 totals 16 residues. The trim removed 0 bases at V and 6 bases at J, leaving 10 bases unmatched. Per the germline V gene, CDR1 is SGHTS and CDR2 is YDEGEE. As DNA, the CDR3 is TGTGCCAGCAGCTTGGTTCCTCCAGGGGGCCGGGCTGAAGCTTTCTTT. Translation gives CASSLVPPGGRAEAFF. Together with reference TRBV5-8 and TRBJ1-1, the CDR3 gives the full variable domain: EAGVTQSPTHLIKTRGQQATLRCSPISGHTSVYWYQQALGLGLQFLLWYDEGEERNRGNFPPRFSGRQFPNYSSELNVNALELEDSALYLCASSLVPPGGRAEAFFGQGTRLTVV.

V gene TRBV6-2 or TRBV6-3 combines with J gene TRBJ2-7, with 8 bases matching TRBD2. This CDR3 spans 16 amino acids. CDR1 is MNHEY, CDR2 SVGEGT, per germline. The ends lost 2 bases at V and 2 bases at J; junction bases unmatched: 8. The CDR3 DNA is TGTGCCAGCAGTTACGGTAGCGCGGGGGGTGCCTACGAGCAGTACTTC. This gives the protein CASSYGSAGGAYEQYF.

The chain uses TRBV7-8 and TRBJ2-1; 10 positions agree with TRBD1. This CDR3 comprises 16 residues. J gave up 2 bases and V 2 bases, and 3 bases lay outside the gene matches. Germline CDR1 reads SGHVS; CDR2 reads FQNEAQ. CDR3 sequence (DNA): TGTGCCAGCAGCTTATCGGGGACAGGGGCCTACAATGAGCAGTTCTTC. This sequence encodes CASSLSGTGAYNEQFF.

This sequence joins TRBV6-5 and TRBJ1-2, with 8 bases identical to TRBD1. CDR1 MNHEY and CDR2 SVGAGI come from the germline V gene. The J segment lost 7 bases and the V segment lost 5 bases, leaving 12 bases of the junction unmatched. The CDR3 runs 15 residues. The CDR3 sequence is CASSLRGRLGIGYTF. The DNA of the CDR3 is TGTGCCAGCAGTCTCAGGGGGCGGCTGGGAATTGGCTACACCTTC.

The chain employs TRBV6-5 and TRBJ2-5; unclear D gene. V gave up 10 bases and J gave up 5 bases, with 17 bases separating them. There are 13 residues in the CDR3. Looked up from germline, CDR1 is MNHEY and CDR2 is SVGAGI. The CDR3: CATCPPGRETQYF. The CDR3 DNA follows: TGTGCCACCTGCCCCCCTGGCCGCGAGACCCAGTACTTC.

This clone has a handful of counts. The genes are TRBV18 and TRBJ1-1; D is unresolved. This CDR3 contains 13 residues. Germline CDR1 KGHSH, CDR2 LQKENI. The V gene lost 2 bases and the J gene lost 4 bases, with 8 bases spanning the gap. CDR3 region: CASSPGEATEAFF. CDR3 nucleotides: TGTGCCAGCTCACCAGGTGAGGCCACTGAAGCTTTCTTT.

The chain joins TRBV11-2 to TRBJ1-1; unclear D gene. The CDR3 is made up of 13 amino acids. CDR1 is SGHAT, CDR2 FQNNGV, per germline. The V end was cut by 5 bases, the J end by 1 base, with 8 bases between. The CDR3 DNA sequence: TGTGCCAGCAGCCCGAGACAGAACACTGAAGCTTTCTTT. Residues: CASSPRQNTEAFF.

The genes are TRBV5-4 and TRBJ1-2, with a weak D call TRBD1 (5 bases). The CDR3 covers 15 residues. The V and J ends lost 4 bases and 6 bases respectively, with 19 bases between them. Germline CDR1 reads SGHNT; CDR2 reads YYREEE (reference sequence). CDR3 coding DNA: TGTGCCAGCAGCCCGAGCCCCGGACAAGTTCATGGCTACACCTTC. This sequence encodes CASSPSPGQVHGYTF.

The V call is TRBV19, the J call TRBJ2-5, with 10 bases identical to TRBD1. Germline CDR1 reads LNHDA; CDR2 reads SQIVND (reference sequence). Trimming removed 3 bases from V and 7 bases from J; junction bases left unmatched: 8. This CDR3 is built from 15 residues. The CDR3 reads CASSIMTGGAGTQYF. CDR3 coding DNA: TGTGCCAGTAGTATTATGACAGGGGGCGCGGGGACCCAGTACTTC.

This clone has just a few counts. The V call is TRBV3-1 (or the pseudogene TRBV3-2), the J call TRBJ2-5, with D perhaps TRBD2 (6 bases). The V and J ends lost 6 bases and 3 bases respectively, with 20 bases between them. There are 16 residues in the CDR3. The germline CDR1 and CDR2 sequences are LGHDT and YNNKEL (reference sequence). The CDR3 reads CASSPAPTRPKETQYF. DNA of the CDR3: TGTGCCAGCAGTCCCGCCCCGACTAGACCAAAAGAGACCCAGTACTTC.

The chain combines TRBV7-2 with TRBJ1-2; D gene uncertain. Deletions cut 5 bases from V and 2 bases from J, with 15 bases between. The CDR3 has 15 amino acids. The germline V gene has CDR1 SGHTA and CDR2 FQGNSA. The CDR3 nucleotides are TGTGCCAGCAGCCCTTCATGGACGGGGAACTATGGCTACACCTTC. Its translation is CASSPSWTGNYGYTF.

This chain links TRBV12-3 or TRBV12-4 with TRBJ2-6; D uncertain. Trimming removed 6 bases from V and 0 bases from J, with 3 bases in between. The CDR3 totals 13 residues. The CDR3, as DNA: TGTGCCAGCAGCCACTCTGGGGCCAACGTCCTGACTTTC. Residues: CASSHSGANVLTF.

The chain joins TRBV5-1 to TRBJ1-3, with a tentative D call TRBD1 (5 bases). This CDR3 contains 15 residues. Trimming left V 3 bases short and J 0 bases short, with 10 bases between. The germline gives CDR1 SGHRS, CDR2 YFSETQ. The CDR3 spells CASSSTASSGNTIYF. CDR3 DNA: TGCGCCAGCAGCTCGACAGCGAGCTCTGGAAACACCATATATTTT.

This clone occurred a few times. CDR3 in DNA: TGTGCCAGTAGGGGGACAGGGGGTAATAGCAATCAGCCCCAGCATTTT. It codes for CASRGTGGNSNQPQHF. The chain is built from TRBV19 and TRBJ1-5, with TRBD1 matching over 11 bases. V shed 6 bases and J 0 bases; nucleotides not matched to a gene: 4. This CDR3 region has 16 residues. Germline V gene data show CDR1 as LNHDA and CDR2 as SQIVND (reference sequence). Filled out from reference TRBV19 and TRBJ1-5, the complete variable domain reads DGGITQSPKYLFRKEGQNVTLSCEQNLNHDAMYWYRQDPGQGLRLIYYSQIVNDFQKGDIAEGYSVSREKKESFPLTVTSAQKNPTAFYLCASRGTGGNSNQPQHFGDGTRLSIL.